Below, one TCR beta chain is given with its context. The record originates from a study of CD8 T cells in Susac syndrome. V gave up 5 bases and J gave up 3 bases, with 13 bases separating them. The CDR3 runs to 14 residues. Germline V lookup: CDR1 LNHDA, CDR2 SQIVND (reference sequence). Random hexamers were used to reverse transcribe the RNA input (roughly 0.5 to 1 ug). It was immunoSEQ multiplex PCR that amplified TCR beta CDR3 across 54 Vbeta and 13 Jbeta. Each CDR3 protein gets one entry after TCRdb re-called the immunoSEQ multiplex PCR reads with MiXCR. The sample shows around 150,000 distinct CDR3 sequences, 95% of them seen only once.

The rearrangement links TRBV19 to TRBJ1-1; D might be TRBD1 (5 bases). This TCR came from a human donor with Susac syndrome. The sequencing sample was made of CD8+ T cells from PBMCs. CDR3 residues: CASSLSGSDTEAFF. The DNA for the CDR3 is TGTGCCAGTAGTCTGTCAGGGAGCGACACTGAAGCTTTCTTT. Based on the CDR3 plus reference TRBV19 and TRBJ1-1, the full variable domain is DGGITQSPKYLFRKEGQNVTLSCEQNLNHDAMYWYRQDPGQGLRLIYYSQIVNDFQKGDIAEGYSVSREKKESFPLTVTSAQKNPTAFYLCASSLSGSDTEAFFGQGTRLTVV.